This TCR beta chain appears in the sequencing data of a study of lymphopenia after photon versus proton radiotherapy. Study findings and constraints: Post-nadir diversity loss with photons came from oligoclonal expansion, particularly CD8+ Temra cells. Only patients who died were analyzed for survival; proton advantage is unproven. Larger post-nadir TCR diversity loss correlated inversely with survival in deceased patients. Under photons, naive T cells and diversity fell while effector/memory populations rose.

The repertoire was sequenced with immunoSEQ multiplex PCR; TCRdb's copy has only in-frame clones and lacks some. The sample has around 150,000 clones; around 85% are singletons. This clone was detected only a few times. Its antigen is undetermined. Sequenced here: peripheral blood, sampled from a patient treated with photon-based radiotherapy. The receptor was isolated from a man aged 45-65 years with gastric cancer.

The CDR3 coding sequence is TGTGCCAGCAGTTACTCGAGGGAGGACACTGAAGCTTTCTTT. As protein: CASSYSREDTEAFF. J is TRBJ1-1 and V is TRBV6-5, with unresolved D. The CDR3 contains 14 residues. V lost 0 bases and J 3 bases, leaving 8 bases between the germline ends. Germline V lookup: CDR1 MNHEY, CDR2 SVGAGI.